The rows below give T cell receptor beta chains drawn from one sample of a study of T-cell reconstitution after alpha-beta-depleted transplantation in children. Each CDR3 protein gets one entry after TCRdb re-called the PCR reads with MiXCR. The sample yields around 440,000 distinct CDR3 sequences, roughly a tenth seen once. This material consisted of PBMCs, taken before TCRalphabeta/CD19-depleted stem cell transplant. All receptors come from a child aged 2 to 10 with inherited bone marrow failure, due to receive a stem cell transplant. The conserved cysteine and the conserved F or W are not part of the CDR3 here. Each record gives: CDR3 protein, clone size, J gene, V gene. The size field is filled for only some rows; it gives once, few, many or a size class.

SASGTSGRAGYNEQF | many | TRBJ2-1 | TRBV20-1
SARDYQRDWYKY | many | TRBJ2-3 | TRBV20-1
ASTKWGPSTGELF | NA | TRBJ2-2 | TRBV5-1
ASSLGGISSYNEQF | few | TRBJ2-1 | TRBV7-7
ASRRTGTQETQY | few | TRBJ2-5 | TRBV3-1
ASSALGTVTDTQY | NA | TRBJ2-3 | TRBV7-9
ASSWTGAPTGELF | many | TRBJ2-2 | TRBV7-2
ASTPRGVTANEKLF | many | TRBJ1-4 | TRBV7-9
ASSYRGHNEQF | many | TRBJ2-1 | TRBV5-1
ASSFSGLAGYEQY | NA | TRBJ2-7 | TRBV5-1
ASSFGHSYEQY | many | TRBJ2-7 | TRBV28
ASSPTNNINEQF | many | TRBJ2-1 | TRBV12-3/TRBV12-4
ASSFRGRITYNSPLH | many | TRBJ1-6 | TRBV7-4
ASSWGGPAGGPYEQY | many | TRBJ2-7 | TRBV12-3/TRBV12-4
ASSQDSAGGPDTQETQY | many | TRBJ2-5 | TRBV3-1
ASSLYPVTGELF | many | TRBJ2-2 | TRBV28
SARIPSPHEQF | many | TRBJ2-1 | TRBV20-1
ASSSTTGYGYT | many | TRBJ1-2 | TRBV28
ASRRLRTEAF | many | TRBJ1-1 | TRBV12-3/TRBV12-4
ASSHPLAGGINEQF | NA | TRBJ2-1 | TRBV7-9
SADQLGPGEKLF | many | TRBJ1-4 | TRBV20-1
ASSRDFTTYNEQF | many | TRBJ2-1 | TRBV5-1
ASSSPVAGAPYNEQF | few | TRBJ2-1 | TRBV28
ASSLGSGLTDTQY | once | TRBJ2-3 | TRBV11-2
ASSHGVLYGYT | many | TRBJ1-2 | TRBV6-5
ASSFASGGADTGELF | many | TRBJ2-2 | TRBV5-1
ATSVQFYQETQY | many | TRBJ2-5 | TRBV15
ASSLPTGSSYNEQF | many | TRBJ2-1 | TRBV7-9
ASSYSSGLALSTDTQY | NA | TRBJ2-3 | TRBV6-2/TRBV6-3
ASSAGQNIFNEQF | many | TRBJ2-1 | TRBV11-2
AWSRDHASRELF | few | TRBJ2-2 | TRBV30
SAQGSGETQY | many | TRBJ2-5 | TRBV20-1
ASSQVAASYNEQF | NA | TRBJ2-1 | TRBV4-1
ASSFLGPGDEQY | NA | TRBJ2-7 | TRBV7-2
ASASGLPSYEQY | NA | TRBJ2-7 | TRBV12-3/TRBV12-4
ASSRGLEYEQY | many | TRBJ2-7 | TRBV7-2
SARGLTGTGETQY | NA | TRBJ2-5 | TRBV20-1
ASSLVRGPQYNEQF | many | TRBJ2-1 | TRBV7-9
ASSFLRGQGSYEQY | NA | TRBJ2-7 | TRBV5-6